The sequence of this T cell receptor (beta chain) was determined in a study of cytotoxic CD8 clonotypes in ibrutinib-treated CLL (dated by TCRdb to the early 2020s). The study in broad terms: The cohort had 11 relapsed/refractory and around 14 treatment-naive patients; some 17 were IGHV unmutated. Responses were partial in around 25 patients and complete in 2; after median 68 months follow-up, about 14 stayed in remission and roughly twelve progressed. Cryopreserved peripheral blood mononuclear cells were collected at three points: before therapy, at response, and at either sustained remission or disease progression. The response samples were drawn at a median of approximately twelve months into treatment, with a range of about 6 to 40 months. On average, each sample had approximately 250,000 productive templates and 96,000 or so productive rearrangements. Longitudinal samples were obtainable from about 30% of the 86 participants in the trial.

A MiSeq instrument was used for deep resolution sequencing, which targeted depths ranging from 1 in 1 million up to 1 in 200,000 T cells, with coverage averaging 10x for each clonotype. TCR beta libraries were generated with the immunoSEQ hsTCRB Kit. The paper's data handling went like this. ImmunoSEQ Data Assistant and ImmunoSEQ Analyzer were used for data analysis, and V, D and J genes were assigned according to IMGT definitions. Clonality, with values ranging from 0 to 1, was calculated as one minus the normalized Shannon entropy of productive rearrangement frequencies. Public clonotype analysis was restricted to overrepresented clonotypes comprising at least 0.05% of each patient's repertoire. About a dozen age-matched healthy donor repertoires from immuneACCESS served as clonality controls. TCRdb limited this immuneACCESS table to in-frame rearrangements with V and J called. A share of clones is missing; checked studies link under half to unresolved V genes, and the rest is unexplained. D and trimming were read from the DNA, whereas the V and J calls and clone size are those reported in that table. Recorded for this sample are approximately 7,000 clones; around 70% of them occurred a single time. The leading ten clones occupy about 26% of the sample.

The CDR3, from cysteine to phenylalanine, totals 13 residues. The kept DNA is CDR3 alone, 39 bases in frame from the first base. Trimming removed 4 bases from V and 2 bases from J, leaving 8 bases between the germline ends. CDR1 is given as MNHEY and CDR2 as SVGAGI, both from the germline V gene. For TCR beta library preparation, 1.5 to 2 micrograms of genomic DNA were isolated from cryopreserved PBMCs. High-throughput TCR beta sequencing was performed on longitudinal blood samples from CLL patients receiving ibrutinib monotherapy. Patients were enrolled in a phase 2 open-label single-center ibrutinib monotherapy trial. Findings and caveats that apply to the study as a whole: Baseline clonality exceeded that of age-matched healthy donors and correlated strongly with circulating CD8+ T-cell counts. Lymph node repertoires were not examined, and the timing of sampling was not matched between patients in sustained remission and those whose disease progressed. Public clonotypes were rare and either shrank or stayed stable during treatment, and the rise in clonality at ibrutinib response reflected expansion of private clonotypes. At ibrutinib response clonality went up, during sustained remission it held steady, and at progression it dropped back toward baseline.

This clone was seen a handful of times. The specificity of this receptor is unknown. Nothing much larger sits one base from this clone, and base qualities are not available. This material consisted of PBMCs, taken before ibrutinib treatment. Recombination connected TRBV6-5 to TRBJ1-2, with TRBD1 perhaps the D gene, on 5 matching bases. This TCR was recovered from a human donor with chronic lymphocytic leukemia. The CDR3 loop reads CASSFTGNYGYTF. The nucleotide sequence reads TGTGCCAGCAGTTTTACAGGCAACTATGGCTACACCTTC.